This T cell receptor beta chain was recorded in a study of Graves' ophthalmopathy and Graves' hyperthyroidism. This clonotype was picked up many times. RNA transcripts were the source from which TCR beta CDR3 regions were amplified. First-round RT-PCR relied on HTBI primers, and a second-round multiplex PCR came next. From the multiplex PCR reads, TCRdb called clonotypes with MiXCR, one entry per CDR3 protein. The data contain over a million distinct CDR3 sequences, about 38% of them singletons. The CDR3 length is 16 residues. The germline V gene has CDR1 LNHDA and CDR2 SQIVND (reference sequence). With 5 bases clipped from V and 1 base from J, the junction kept 5 bases outside the gene matches.

The receptor was derived from an adult man with Graves' hyperthyroidism. The sequenced sample consisted of peripheral blood or thyroid tissue (not recorded which). The chain links TRBV19 to TRBJ2-6; 7 nucleotides align to TRBD1. The CDR3 is CASSQRTGSGANVLTF. CDR3 bases: TGTGCCAGTAGTCAAAGGACAGGATCTGGGGCCAACGTCCTGACTTTC. Combining the CDR3 with reference TRBV19 and TRBJ2-6 gives the whole variable domain DGGITQSPKYLFRKEGQNVTLSCEQNLNHDAMYWYRQDPGQGLRLIYYSQIVNDFQKGDIAEGYSVSREKKESFPLTVTSAQKNPTAFYLCASSQRTGSGANVLTFGAGSRLTVL.